Shown below are 10 T cell receptor beta chains from a single sample sequenced in a study of blood T cell repertoires in COVID-19. The table came from immunoSEQ multiplex PCR; TCRdb's copy has only in-frame clones and leaves some out. The sample has a few hundred thousand clones, about 85% seen once. Sample: peripheral blood. Receptors were obtained from a woman aged 18 to 35 who had recovered from COVID-19.

This clone was picked up one time. V gene TRBV7-2 combines with J gene TRBJ1-2, with 7 nucleotides matching TRBD1. Germline trimming cut 2 bases from V and 7 bases from J; bases unmatched to any gene: 13. The CDR3 extends over 16 amino acids. CDR1 and CDR2 from the germline V gene are SGHTA and FQGNSA. CDR3 DNA sequence: TGTGCCAGCAGCTTACTTTCAGGATCAGGGGGTAGTGGCTACACCTTC. It specifies CASSLLSGSGGSGYTF.

This clone was recorded a few times. The chain employs TRBV12-5 and TRBJ2-7; D not resolved. Germline V gene sequence: CDR1 LGHNT, CDR2 FRNRAP. The CDR3 is made up of 16 amino acids. V lost 4 bases, J lost 2 bases, and 18 bases lay in between. The CDR3 is CASGSTTHTVPYEQYF. The CDR3 nucleotides are TGTGCTAGTGGTTCAACCACACATACAGTTCCCTACGAGCAGTACTTC.

This clone was seen a handful of times. The rearrangement links TRBV9 to TRBJ2-7, with 8 positions matching TRBD2. The J segment lost 5 bases and the V segment lost 4 bases, leaving 5 bases of the junction unmatched. Germline values: CDR1 SGDLS, CDR2 YYNGEE. The CDR3 sequence is 13 residues long. CDR3 DNA sequence: TGTGCCAGCAGCAAACCGGGACTAGACGAGCAGTACTTC. This sequence encodes CASSKPGLDEQYF.

The chain employs TRBV13 and TRBJ2-1; D is unclear. The length of the CDR3 is 14 residues. V was shortened by 5 bases and J by 1 base, with 9 bases between the two germline ends. CDR1 and CDR2 from the germline V gene are PRHDT and FYEKMQ (reference sequence). CDR3 DNA sequence: TGTGCCAGCAGCCCTATAAGTTCCTACAATGAGCAGTTCTTC. Amino acid sequence: CASSPISSYNEQFF.

On this clone itself: At the DNA level, this CDR3 is encoded by other sequences in the same sample as well. The chain couples TRBV7-2 to TRBJ2-1, with 7 nucleotides matching TRBD1. CDR3 length: 15 amino acids. CDR1 SGHTA and CDR2 FQGNSA come from the germline V gene. The J segment lost 3 bases and the V segment lost 1 base, leaving 3 bases of the junction unmatched. The CDR3 reads CASSLDRGSYNEQFF. The DNA for the CDR3 is TGTGCCAGCAGCTTAGACAGGGGCAGCTACAATGAGCAGTTCTTC. Looking up the rest from reference TRBV7-2 and TRBJ2-1 gives the full variable domain: GAGVSQSPSNKVTEKGKDVELRCDPISGHTALYWYRQSLGQGLEFLIYFQGNSAPDKSGLPSDRFSAERTGGSVSTLTIQRTQQEDSAVYLCASSLDRGSYNEQFFGPGTRLTVL.

The rearrangement uses TRBV5-6 and TRBJ2-1; 9 nucleotides align to TRBD2. The CDR3 consists of 15 residues. Germline lookup yields CDR1 SGHDT and CDR2 YYEEEE. Trimming took 0 bases from V and 10 from J; bases not matched to a gene: 8. CDR3 in DNA: TGTGCCAGCAGCTTGGCCCTAGCGGGATCTCGAGAGCAGTTCTTC. This gives the protein CASSLALAGSREQFF. The full variable domain, completed using reference TRBV5-6 and TRBJ2-1, is DAGVTQSPTHLIKTRGQQVTLRCSPKSGHDTVSWYQQALGQGPQFIFQYYEEEERQRGNFPDRFSGHQFPNYSSELNVNALLLGDSALYLCASSLALAGSREQFFGPGTRLTVL.

The chain uses TRBV5-6 and TRBJ1-1, with a tentative D call TRBD1 (6 bases). Germline CDR1 is SGHDT and CDR2 is YYEEEE. Trimming took 1 base from V and 0 from J, leaving 13 bases between them. This CDR3 has 16 amino acids. For the CDR3, the DNA is TGTGCCAGCAGCTTGCGAGACAGGATCTTGAACACTGAAGCTTTCTTT. Amino acid sequence: CASSLRDRILNTEAFF.

The chain recombines TRBV29-1 with TRBJ2-1, with 9 positions matching TRBD2. From germline, CDR1 is SQVTM and CDR2 ANQGSEA. V gave up 4 bases and J gave up 5 bases; unmatched junction bases: 6. The CDR3 totals 14 residues. The CDR3 protein is CSVVLREGNNEQFF. The CDR3 nucleotides read TGCAGCGTTGTCTTGCGGGAGGGTAACAATGAGCAGTTCTTC.

This clone was observed once. This rearrangement joins TRBV12-3 or TRBV12-4 to TRBJ2-3, with D tentatively TRBD1 (6 bases). The CDR3 contains 13 residues. Deletions cut 7 bases from V and 1 base from J, with 9 bases between. The CDR3, as DNA: TGTGCCAGCAACCCAGGGGGCACAGATACGCAGTATTTT. This encodes CASNPGGTDTQYF.

The CDR3 DNA sequence: TGTGCCAGCAGCCCCACCCTAGCGGGGGTCCCTTCCTACGAGCAGTACTTC. This translates into CASSPTLAGVPSYEQYF. V usage is TRBV3-1 (or the pseudogene TRBV3-2) and J usage is TRBJ2-7; 10 positions match TRBD2. The CDR3 loop spans 17 amino acids. V was clipped by 4 bases and J by 1 base; unmatched bases: 10. From germline, CDR1 is LGHDT and CDR2 YNNKEL (reference sequence).